The 31 T cell receptor beta chains presented below share a single source sample, sequenced in a study of CD8+CD57+ T cells in acquired aplastic anemia. The use of genomic DNA as template underpinned the TCR beta VDJ and CDR3 profiling. TCRdb re-called the reads through MiXCR, storing one row per CDR3 protein. The sample yields 160,000 or so distinct CDR3 sequences, about 64% seen once. The patients chosen for sequencing had shown expansion of CD8+CD57+ cells (detected by flow cytometry). Sample: sorted CD4+, CD8+, or CD8+CD57+ T cells (not recorded which) from PBMCs. The receptors come from a human donor with aplastic anemia.

This chain uses TRBV5-4 with TRBJ2-7; TRBD1 aligns across 9 bases. V shed 4 bases, J shed 6 bases, and the junction held 5 bases outside the gene matches. There are 13 residues in the CDR3. From germline, CDR1 is SGHNT and CDR2 YYREEE (reference sequence). The CDR3 region is CASSITGGIEQYF. The CDR3 nucleotides read TGTGCCAGCAGCATCACAGGGGGCATCGAGCAGTACTTC. Based on the CDR3 plus reference TRBV5-4 and TRBJ2-7, the full variable domain is ETGVTQSPTHLIKTRGQQVTLRCSSQSGHNTVSWYQQALGQGPQFIFQYYREEENGRGNFPPRFSGLQFPNYSSELNVNALELDDSALYLCASSITGGIEQYFGPGTRLTVT.

This clonotype showed up just a few times. This chain uses TRBV20-1 with TRBJ2-1; either TRBD1 or TRBD2 may supply D (5 bases each). The CDR3 length is 13 residues. Germline values: CDR1 DFQATT, CDR2 SNEGSKA (reference sequence). V lost 3 bases, J lost 7 bases, and 13 bases lay in between. The CDR3 bases are TGCAGTGCTAGTAATCCGGGGACGAATGAGCAGTTCTTC. Protein sequence: CSASNPGTNEQFF.

The table lists this clonotype with a count of one. CDR3 coding DNA: TGTGCCAGCAGCCTGGCTTATAGCACAGATACGCAGTATTTT. It codes for CASSLAYSTDTQYF. The gene calls are TRBV7-2 and TRBJ2-3; no clear D gene. Per the germline V gene, CDR1 is SGHTA and CDR2 is FQGNSA. The CDR3 consists of 14 residues. V gave up 5 bases and J gave up 0 bases, with 9 bases separating them.

This clonotype was seen only a few times. The genes are TRBV2 and TRBJ2-3, with a weak D call TRBD1 (5 bases). The CDR3 covers 13 residues. Germline lookup yields CDR1 SNHLY and CDR2 FYNNEI. V lost 7 bases, J lost 1 base, and 9 bases lay in between. The CDR3 loop reads CASMGRGTDTQYF. In nucleotides, the CDR3 is TGTGCCAGCATGGGGCGTGGCACAGATACGCAGTATTTT.

This chain connects TRBV4-3 to TRBJ2-3, with TRBD1 matching 8 bases. The ends lost 4 bases at V and 5 bases at J; junction bases unmatched: 5. The CDR3 sequence is 14 residues long. The germline V gene encodes CDR1 LGHNA and CDR2 YSLEER. The CDR3 is CASSPDRVGDTQYF. CDR3 bases: TGCGCCAGCAGCCCGGACAGGGTGGGAGATACGCAGTATTTT.

J is TRBJ1-5 and V is TRBV2, with 7 bases fitting TRBD1. The CDR3 runs to 17 residues. V trimming: 5 bases; J trimming: 2 bases; junction bases outside the gene matches: 12. Germline V gene data show CDR1 as SNHLY and CDR2 as FYNNEI. In nucleotides, the CDR3 is TGTGCCAGCAGTACAGACAGGGCTACCGGGGGCAATCAGCCCCAGCATTTT. This gives the protein CASSTDRATGGNQPQHF.

The J gene is TRBJ2-7, the V gene TRBV19; no firm D call. With 3 bases removed from V and 3 bases from J, the gap between germline ends came to 9 bases. CDR1 is LNHDA and CDR2 is SQIVND in the germline V gene (reference sequence). The length of the CDR3 is 13 residues. For the CDR3, the DNA is TGTGCCAGTAGTATCCAGGACCTCTACGAGCAGTACTTC. Protein product: CASSIQDLYEQYF.

This chain links TRBV4-3 with TRBJ2-1, with TRBD2 matching over 13 bases. CDR1 LGHNA and CDR2 YSLEER come from the germline V gene. V lost 0 bases to trimming and J lost 1 base; unmatched junction nucleotides: 6. The CDR3 loop spans 19 amino acids. CDR3 sequence reads: CASSQDWGGLAGSYNEQFF. CDR3 in DNA: TGCGCCAGCAGCCAAGATTGGGGGGGACTAGCGGGGTCCTACAATGAGCAGTTCTTC.

V usage is TRBV2 and J usage is TRBJ2-2; D possibly corresponds to TRBD1 (6 bases). Germline-derived CDR1 and CDR2 are SNHLY and FYNNEI. This CDR3 comprises 15 residues. Trimming removed 6 bases at V and 4 bases at J, with 15 bases between. The CDR3 reads CASSPWTDFTGELFF. CDR3 DNA: TGTGCCAGCAGCCCATGGACAGACTTCACCGGGGAGCTGTTTTTT.

This sequence joins TRBV5-1 and TRBJ1-2; D may be TRBD1 (5 bases). This CDR3 is 13 amino acids long. CDR1 is SGHRS, CDR2 YFSETQ, per germline. V lost 6 bases and J 8 bases, leaving 17 bases between the germline ends. CDR3 residues: CASTVAGLDGYTF. The CDR3 region has the DNA TGCGCCAGCACCGTAGCGGGGCTCGACGGCTACACCTTC.

V usage is TRBV5-1 and J usage is TRBJ2-1; no clear D gene. The germline V and J ends were trimmed by 6 bases and 10 bases, with 14 bases remaining between them. The CDR3 runs to 12 residues. Looked up from germline, CDR1 is SGHRS and CDR2 is YFSETQ. The DNA of the CDR3 is TGCGCCAGCAACCCGGACGCCGGGGAGCAGTTCTTC. The encoded protein is CASNPDAGEQFF.

V usage is TRBV7-8 and J usage is TRBJ1-6; no definite D call. Germline lookup yields CDR1 SGHVS and CDR2 FQNEAQ. V was pared by 2 bases and J by 9 bases, with 14 bases between. CDR3 size: 15 residues. CDR3 sequence (DNA): TGTGCCAGCAGCTTACCAACCCCGCAGCGTTCACCCCTCCACTTT. This sequence encodes CASSLPTPQRSPLHF. The complete variable domain, with remaining parts taken from reference TRBV7-8 and TRBJ1-6, reads GAGVSQSPRYKVAKRGQDVALRCDPISGHVSLFWYQQALGQGPEFLTYFQNEAQLDKSGLPSDRFFAERPEGSVSTLKIQRTQQEDSAVYLCASSLPTPQRSPLHFGNGTRLTVT.

This clonotype came up once. Relative to the germline gene, one junction end is altered; a read error may explain this. V is TRBV7-3 and J is TRBJ1-1, with 8 bases matching TRBD1. The CDR3 runs to 14 residues. CDR1 SGHTA and CDR2 FQGTGA come from the germline V gene. The CDR3 nucleotides read TGCGCCAGCAGCCGGCCAGACAGGGGCAAGAAAGCTTTCTTT. It specifies CASSRPDRGKKAFF.

This clonotype has only a few counts. The V gene is TRBV6-2 or TRBV6-3, the J gene TRBJ2-3; weak D call: TRBD2 (6 bases). V dropped 0 bases and J dropped 3 bases, with 13 bases sitting between them. CDR1 and CDR2 (germline): MNHEY, SVGEGT. The CDR3 length is 16 residues. CDR3 sequence: CASSYSGPGATDTQYF. The CDR3, as DNA: TGTGCCAGCAGTTACTCTGGACCGGGAGCGACAGATACGCAGTATTTT.

This clonotype appeared a few times. The gene calls are TRBV7-7 and TRBJ2-1; D is unclear. The CDR3 totals 16 residues. V shed 3 bases and J shed 0 bases, with 12 bases lying between them. Germline V lookup: CDR1 SSHAT, CDR2 FNYEAQ (reference sequence). The CDR3 loop is CASSLAGPISYNEQFF. The CDR3 DNA sequence: TGTGCCAGCAGCTTGGCAGGACCGATCTCCTACAATGAGCAGTTCTTC.

The chain uses TRBV6-4 and TRBJ2-7, with 10 bases lining up with TRBD1. V trimming: 3 bases; J trimming: 1 base; junction bases outside the gene matches: 3. The CDR3 covers 15 residues. CDR1 is MRHNA and CDR2 is SNTAGT in the germline V gene. CDR3 coding DNA: TGTGCCAGCAGTGAGGGACAGGGGCCTTCCTACGAGCAGTACGTC. It yields the protein CASSEGQGPSYEQYV.

This clonotype was seen a single time. The rearrangement links TRBV10-3 to TRBJ2-5, with D maybe TRBD2 (5 bases). The CDR3 is 13 amino acids. The germline V and J ends were trimmed by 10 bases and 3 bases, with 15 bases remaining between them. Germline CDR1 ENHRY, CDR2 SYGVKD. The CDR3 reads CATGWREEETQYF. The CDR3 nucleotides read TGTGCCACGGGGTGGCGAGAAGAAGAGACCCAGTACTTC.

The rearrangement uses TRBV24-1 and TRBJ1-2, with no clear D. CDR1 KGHDR and CDR2 SFDVKD come from the germline V gene. The V end was cut by 3 bases, the J end by 0 bases, with 10 bases between. The CDR3 is 15 residues long. The CDR3 DNA reads TGTGCCACCAGTGATCCCCGGTTGGCTAACTATGGCTACACCTTC. This sequence encodes CATSDPRLANYGYTF.

In the case of this clonotype: It may be a read error: a sequence one base away is much more abundant. The chain joins TRBV2 to TRBJ2-3; D uncertain. CDR3 length: 16 residues. The germline V gene encodes CDR1 SNHLY and CDR2 FYNNEI. The CDR3 DNA follows: TGTGCCAGCAGCTTACGGCAGTTGGGCTACACATATACGCAGTATTTT. Its translation: CASSLRQLGYTYTQYF.

The chain carries TRBV19 and TRBJ1-1; the D gene is possibly TRBD1 (6 bases). CDR3 length equals 15 residues. The ends were cut back, 5 bases at V and 0 bases at J, with 13 bases in the middle. Per the germline V gene, CDR1 is LNHDA and CDR2 is SQIVND (reference sequence). The CDR3 is CASSFHDRLNTEAFF. The DNA for the CDR3 is TGTGCCAGTAGTTTCCATGACAGGTTGAACACTGAAGCTTTCTTT.

The genes are TRBV7-2 and TRBJ1-5; D gene unclear. Germline-derived CDR1 and CDR2 are SGHTA and FQGNSA. The CDR3 loop spans 13 amino acids. V was trimmed by 5 bases and J by 3 bases, leaving 8 bases between them. For the CDR3, the DNA is TGTGCCAGCAGCCCGACCCCCAATCAGCCCCAGCATTTT. This gives the protein CASSPTPNQPQHF.

The V call is TRBV7-3, the J call TRBJ2-1; D ambiguous. The CDR3 has 12 residues. CDR1 and CDR2 (germline): SGHTA, FQGTGA. The V gene lost 2 bases and the J gene lost 9 bases, with 8 bases spanning the gap. The CDR3 DNA follows: TGTGCCAGCAGCTTAGCTAATGCTGAGCAGTTCTTC. It translates to CASSLANAEQFF.

Comment on this clonotype: A read error may produce the germline difference seen at one junction end. In DNA form, the CDR3 reads TGTGCCACCCAACAGGACTCCAATAATTCACCCCTCCACTTT. It is translated as CATQQDSNNSPLHF. V and J are TRBV2 and TRBJ1-6; possible D gene TRBD1, 5 bases. This CDR3 contains 14 residues. Germline loops: CDR1 SNHLY, CDR2 FYNNEI.

This clonotype was seen a handful of times. This chain joins TRBV25-1 and TRBJ2-2; D not resolved. The V gene's germline CDR1 is MGHDK and CDR2 SYGVNS. V shed 4 bases and J shed 4 bases, with 10 bases lying between them. The CDR3 loop spans 14 amino acids. The CDR3 DNA is TGTGCCAGCAGTGTGGACCTAATCACCGGGGAGCTGTTTTTT. Encoded protein: CASSVDLITGELFF.

The rearrangement uses TRBV5-1 and TRBJ2-7; 9 nucleotides align to TRBD1. Germline V gene data show CDR1 as SGHRS and CDR2 as YFSETQ. The CDR3 is made up of 15 amino acids. V dropped 9 bases and J dropped 6; count of bases not matched to a gene: 16. The CDR3 DNA reads TGCGCCACCACAGAGGGGGGACAGGGTTCGGGCGAGCAGTACTTC. It yields the protein CATTEGGQGSGEQYF. The full variable domain, its missing parts supplied by reference TRBV5-1 and TRBJ2-7, is KAGVTQTPRYLIKTRGQQVTLSCSPISGHRSVSWYQQTPGQGLQFLFEYFSETQRNKGNFPGRFSGRQFSNSRSEMNVSTLELGDSALYLCATTEGGQGSGEQYFGPGTRLTVT.

The chain is built from TRBV10-3 and TRBJ1-6; D ambiguous. The CDR3 is 14 residues long. V was trimmed by 2 bases and J by 5 bases, leaving 7 bases between them. Germline CDR1 reads ENHRY; CDR2 reads SYGVKD. As DNA, the CDR3 is TGTGCCATCAGTGAGGGGGATGATAATTCACCCCTCCACTTT. Its protein is CAISEGDDNSPLHF.

This clonotype was detected only a few times. The chain joins TRBV20-1 to TRBJ2-7; TRBD2 matches at 8 bases. The CDR3 length is 13 residues. Germline V gives CDR1 DFQATT, CDR2 SNEGSKA (reference sequence). The J segment lost 1 base and the V segment lost 7 bases, leaving 6 bases of the junction unmatched. CDR3 residues: CSVIAGRSYEQYF. CDR3 DNA: TGCAGTGTCATAGCGGGGAGGTCCTACGAGCAGTACTTC.

This clonotype was found a few times. This chain uses TRBV20-1 with TRBJ1-1; 8 bases agree with TRBD1. Germline CDR1 and CDR2: DFQATT and SNEGSKA (reference sequence). The CDR3 sequence is 14 residues long. V was pared by 3 bases and J by 6 bases, with 9 bases of the junction left unmatched. Here the CDR3 DNA reads TGCAGTGCTAGGCAAGGAGGACAGGGCTCTGAAGCTTTCTTT. This sequence encodes CSARQGGQGSEAFF.

The J gene is TRBJ2-1, the V gene TRBV9; a weak D match, TRBD2 (7 bases). This CDR3 is 15 amino acids long. Germline V gives CDR1 SGDLS, CDR2 YYNGEE. V lost 0 bases and J 6 bases, leaving 13 bases between the germline ends. CDR3 in amino acids: CASSVGLGGGNEQFF. As DNA, the CDR3 is TGTGCCAGCAGCGTAGGTCTAGGGGGGGGCAATGAGCAGTTCTTC.

This clonotype has at least ten counts. The chain employs TRBV18 and TRBJ2-7; D is undetermined. Germline assignment: CDR1 KGHSH and CDR2 LQKENI. Trimming pared 4 bases from V and 4 bases from J, leaving 11 bases between. This CDR3 region has 13 residues. This chain's CDR3 is CASSQRNRYEQYV. The CDR3 DNA is TGTGCCAGCTCACAACGGAACCGGTACGAGCAGTACGTC.

The chain employs TRBV7-2 and TRBJ1-2; D call uncertain. V was trimmed by 3 bases and J by 6 bases, leaving 5 bases between them. The germline gives CDR1 SGHTA, CDR2 FQGNSA. The CDR3 contains 11 residues. The CDR3, as DNA: TGTGCCAGCAGCTTTATCCATGGCTACACCTTC. It codes for CASSFIHGYTF.